Presented here are 10 T cell receptor beta chains from one specimen sequenced in a study of beta chain features in type 1 diabetes. Expressed TCRB transcripts were sequenced, since all the RNA that had been isolated was reverse transcribed. Libraries were prepared by immunoSEQ multiplex PCR; TCRdb keeps only in-frame clonotypes and omits some of them. The sample includes under 500,000 clones, roughly 30% of them seen just once. The sequenced material came from naive CD4+ T cells from blood. The receptors derive from a man aged 18 to 35 in good health.

This clone appeared a few times. The chain is built from TRBV7-9 and TRBJ2-1; 7 bases match TRBD2. The CDR3 sequence is 15 residues long. Germline CDR1 is SEHNR and CDR2 is FQNEAQ (reference sequence). Unmatched junction bases numbered 5, after V lost 2 bases and J lost 4 bases. CDR3 bases: TGTGCCAGCAGCTTAACTAGCGTAATATACAATGAGCAGTTCTTC. It is translated as CASSLTSVIYNEQFF.

Only a few counts were recorded for this clone. This chain uses TRBV9 with TRBJ2-1, with D perhaps TRBD1 (5 bases). The CDR3 contains 15 residues. V was cut by 4 bases and J by 0 bases, with 11 bases left in between. Germline V CDR1 and CDR2: SGDLS, YYNGEE. This CDR3 reads CASSLGASSYNEQFF. CDR3 DNA: TGTGCCAGCAGCCTAGGGGCGAGCTCCTACAATGAGCAGTTCTTC. Full variable domain (rest looked up from reference TRBV9 and TRBJ2-1): DSGVTQTPKHLITATGQRVTLRCSPRSGDLSVYWYQQSLDQGLQFLIQYYNGEERAKGNILERFSAQQFPDLHSELNLSSLELGDSALYFCASSLGASSYNEQFFGPGTRLTVL.

This clone came up a few times. This sample includes further DNA sequences coding for the same CDR3. V and J are TRBV30 and TRBJ1-2; no clear D gene. The CDR3 has 11 residues. CDR1 GTSNPN and CDR2 SVGIG come from the germline V gene (reference sequence). The V end lost 0 bases, the J end lost 7 bases, and 6 bases lay between the germline ends. The CDR3 sequence is CAWSVRGGYTF. In DNA form, the CDR3 reads TGTGCCTGGAGTGTTCGGGGTGGCTACACCTTC.

V is TRBV2 and J is TRBJ2-1; 7 bases align to TRBD1. Trimming removed 6 bases from V and 9 bases from J; junction bases left unmatched: 11. Germline-derived CDR1 and CDR2 are SNHLY and FYNNEI. There are 14 residues in the CDR3. CDR3: CASSTGASGVEQFF. The CDR3 bases are TGTGCCAGCAGCACAGGGGCCAGCGGAGTTGAGCAGTTCTTC.

The V call is TRBV13, the J call TRBJ2-1; D is perhaps TRBD1 or TRBD2 (5 bases each). The germline V gene encodes CDR1 PRHDT and CDR2 FYEKMQ (reference sequence). Trimming cost V 7 bases and J 2 bases, with 9 bases left between them. The CDR3 has 13 residues. CDR3 nucleotide sequence: TGTGCCAGCACTCAGGGACCCTACAATGAGCAGTTCTTC. Protein: CASTQGPYNEQFF.

The V call is TRBV30, the J call TRBJ2-3; 7 bases are shared with TRBD2. The CDR3 runs 16 residues. Germline CDR1 GTSNPN, CDR2 SVGIG (reference sequence). Trimming cost V 1 base and J 1 base; bases outside gene matches: 8. CDR3 loop: CAWSASSGSRTDTQYF. In nucleotides, the CDR3 is TGTGCCTGGAGTGCGTCTAGCGGCTCCCGCACAGATACGCAGTATTTT.

The rearrangement uses TRBV5-4 and TRBJ2-5; 14 nucleotides line up with TRBD2. From germline, CDR1 is SGHNT and CDR2 YYREEE (reference sequence). V shed 4 bases and J 3 bases; nucleotides not matched to a gene: 5. The CDR3 contains 16 residues. CDR3 nucleotides: TGTGCCAGCAGCCGGCCGGGACTAGCGGGAGAAGAGACCCAGTACTTC. It translates to CASSRPGLAGEETQYF.

The chain employs TRBV25-1 and TRBJ2-5; unclear D gene. The CDR3 contains 13 residues. Germline lookup yields CDR1 MGHDK and CDR2 SYGVNS. V was pared by 6 bases and J by 5 bases, with 13 bases between. The CDR3 DNA reads as TGTGCCAGCAGAGGCATTGCACGTGAGACCCAGTACTTC. Translated: CASRGIARETQYF.

This clone came up a few times. This chain uses TRBV25-1 with TRBJ2-7, with D tentatively TRBD2 (6 bases). Trimming took 4 bases from V and 4 from J, leaving 14 bases between them. The length of the CDR3 is 14 residues. Germline loops: CDR1 MGHDK, CDR2 SYGVNS. CDR3 sequence reads: CASSVGTGEYEQYF. CDR3 sequence (DNA): TGTGCCAGCAGTGTCGGGACGGGAGAATACGAGCAGTACTTC.

This chain joins TRBV29-1 and TRBJ2-1, with TRBD1 as a possible D gene (5 bases). Between the trimmed V and J ends, which lost 5 bases and 1 base, there was a span of 12 bases. Germline loops: CDR1 SQVTM, CDR2 ANQGSEA. The CDR3 length is 14 residues. The CDR3 is CSVRFTGSYNEQFF. Here the CDR3 DNA reads TGCAGCGTTAGATTTACAGGTTCCTACAATGAGCAGTTCTTC.